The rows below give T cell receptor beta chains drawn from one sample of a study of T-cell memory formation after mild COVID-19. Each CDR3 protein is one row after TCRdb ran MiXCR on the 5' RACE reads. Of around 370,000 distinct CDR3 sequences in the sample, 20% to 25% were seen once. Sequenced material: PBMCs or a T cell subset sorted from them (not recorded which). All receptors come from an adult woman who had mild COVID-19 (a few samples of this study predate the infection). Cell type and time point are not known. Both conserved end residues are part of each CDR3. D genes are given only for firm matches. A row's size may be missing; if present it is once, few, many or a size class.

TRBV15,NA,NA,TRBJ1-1,CATRDRTNTEAFF,TGTGCCACCAGAGACAGAACGAACACTGAAGCTTTCTTT
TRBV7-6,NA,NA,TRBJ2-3,CASSLLTLKDTDTQYF,TGTGCCAGCAGCTTATTGACTTTAAAGGATACAGATACGCAGTATTTT
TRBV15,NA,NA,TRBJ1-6,CATSRLSLNSPLHF,TGTGCCACCAGCAGACTCTCCCTGAATTCACCCCTCCACTTT
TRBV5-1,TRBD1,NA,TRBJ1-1,CASSLVPGGDYTEAFF,TGCGCCAGCAGCTTGGTGCCAGGGGGCGACTACACTGAAGCTTTCTTT
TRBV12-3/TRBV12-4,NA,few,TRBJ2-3,CASILARLLNRTDTQYF,TGTGCCAGCATACTTGCGCGGCTTCTGAATCGCACAGATACGCAGTATTTT
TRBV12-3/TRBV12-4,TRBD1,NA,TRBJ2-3,CASSTGADTQYF,TGTGCCAGCAGTACAGGGGCAGATACGCAGTATTTT
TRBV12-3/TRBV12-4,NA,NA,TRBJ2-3,CASSLFRGLGYADTQYF,TGTGCCAGCAGTTTATTTCGGGGCCTGGGTTACGCAGATACGCAGTATTTT
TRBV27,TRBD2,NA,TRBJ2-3,CASSLRAGPSTDTQYF,TGTGCCAGCAGTTTACGAGCGGGGCCCTCCACAGATACGCAGTATTTT
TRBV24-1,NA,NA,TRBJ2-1,CATSRGVSEAGITNEQFF,TGTGCCACCAGTCGCGGGGTCTCGGAGGCGGGGATTACTAATGAGCAGTTCTTC
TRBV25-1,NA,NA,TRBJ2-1,CATRIPGDEQFF,TGTGCCACTAGGATCCCAGGCGATGAGCAGTTCTTC
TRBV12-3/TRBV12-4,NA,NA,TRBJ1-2,CASSPFQASYGYTF,TGTGCCAGCAGCCCTTTCCAGGCAAGCTATGGCTACACCTTC
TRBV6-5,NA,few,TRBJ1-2,CASSYNRIYGYTF,TGTGCCAGCAGTTACAACAGGATCTATGGCTACACCTTC
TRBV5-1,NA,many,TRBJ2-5,CASSLWIPGVQETQYF,TGCGCCAGCAGCTTGTGGATTCCGGGAGTTCAAGAGACCCAGTACTTC
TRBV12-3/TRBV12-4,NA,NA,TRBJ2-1,CASSFGGLIDEQFF,TGTGCCAGCAGTTTTGGGGGGCTAATCGATGAGCAGTTCTTC
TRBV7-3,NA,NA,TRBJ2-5,CASSLSAGETQYF,TGTGCCAGCAGCTTAAGCGCGGGGGAGACCCAGTACTTC
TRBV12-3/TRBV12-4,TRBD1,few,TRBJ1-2,CATRGSLDGYTF,TGTGCCACCAGGGGGTCCCTGGATGGCTACACCTTC
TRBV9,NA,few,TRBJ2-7,CASSVAGTLHEQYF,TGTGCCAGCAGCGTTGCCGGGACGCTGCACGAGCAGTACTTC
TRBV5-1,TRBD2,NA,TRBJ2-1,CASSLGGLAGGERQFF,TGCGCCAGCAGCTTGGGAGGTCTAGCGGGAGGGGAACGGCAGTTCTTC
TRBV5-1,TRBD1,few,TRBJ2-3,CASSLEGQGSTDTQYF,TGCGCCAGCAGCTTGGAGGGACAGGGGTCCACAGATACGCAGTATTTT
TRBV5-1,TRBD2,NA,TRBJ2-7,CASSFGGVYEQYF,TGCGCCAGCAGCTTCGGGGGGGTCTACGAGCAGTACTTC
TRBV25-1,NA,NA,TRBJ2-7,CASGDSYEQYF,TGTGCCAGCGGGGACTCCTACGAGCAGTACTTC
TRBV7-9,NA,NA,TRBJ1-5,CASSLGSGDSQPQHF,TGTGCCAGCAGCTTAGGGTCAGGCGATAGTCAGCCCCAGCATTTT
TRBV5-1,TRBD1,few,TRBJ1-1,CASSPQGRLAEAFF,TGCGCCAGCAGCCCACAGGGGCGGCTCGCTGAAGCTTTCTTT
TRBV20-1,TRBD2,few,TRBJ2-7,CSAEWYSGSSYEQYF,TGCAGTGCTGAATGGTATAGCGGGAGCTCCTACGAGCAGTACTTC
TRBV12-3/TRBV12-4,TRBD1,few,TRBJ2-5,CASSLGTGHQETQYF,TGTGCCAGCAGTTTGGGGACAGGTCATCAAGAGACCCAGTACTTC
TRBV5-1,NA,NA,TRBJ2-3,CASSLMPSGTDTQYF,TGCGCCAGCAGCTTGATGCCTAGCGGCACAGATACGCAGTATTTT
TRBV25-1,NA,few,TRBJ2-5,CASSDLEVYQETQYF,TGTGCCAGCAGTGACCTCGAAGTCTACCAAGAGACCCAGTACTTC